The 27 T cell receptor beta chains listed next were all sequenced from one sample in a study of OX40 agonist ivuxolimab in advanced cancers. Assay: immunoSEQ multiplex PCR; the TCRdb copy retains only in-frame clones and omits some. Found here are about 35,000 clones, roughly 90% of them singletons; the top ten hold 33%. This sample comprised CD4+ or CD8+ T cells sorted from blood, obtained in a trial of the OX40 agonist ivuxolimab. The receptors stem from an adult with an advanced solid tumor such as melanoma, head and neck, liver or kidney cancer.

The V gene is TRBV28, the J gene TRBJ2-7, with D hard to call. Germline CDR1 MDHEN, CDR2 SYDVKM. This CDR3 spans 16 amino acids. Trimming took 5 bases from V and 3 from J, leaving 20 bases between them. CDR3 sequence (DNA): TGTGCCAGCAGTCTAAGTGCCGCGGACGGAAACTACGAGCAGTACTTC. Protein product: CASSLSAADGNYEQYF.

The CDR3 region has the DNA TGTGCCAGCAGCGCCCCTAGCGTTTTGTACTTC. This gives the protein CASSAPSVLYF. The gene calls are TRBV7-9 and TRBJ2-5; a weak D match, TRBD2 (6 bases). Trimming pared 5 bases from V and 13 bases from J, leaving 14 bases between. Germline CDR1 and CDR2: SEHNR and FQNEAQ (reference sequence). The CDR3 totals 11 residues.

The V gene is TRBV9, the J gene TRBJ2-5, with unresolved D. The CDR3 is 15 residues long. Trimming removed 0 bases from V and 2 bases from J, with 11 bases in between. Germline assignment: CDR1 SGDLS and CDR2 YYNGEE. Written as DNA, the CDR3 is TGTGCCAGCAGCGTAGTGGGCAGAAAACAAGAGACCCAGTACTTC. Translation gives CASSVVGRKQETQYF.

The CDR3 DNA follows: TGTGCCAGTAGTATCGCCCCCGGGTCGGCTGAAGCTTTCTTT. Amino acid sequence: CASSIAPGSAEAFF. V gene TRBV19 combines with J gene TRBJ1-1; D is undetermined. Germline CDR1 LNHDA, CDR2 SQIVND (reference sequence). The CDR3 is 14 amino acids. V was trimmed by 3 bases and J by 6 bases, leaving 14 bases between them.

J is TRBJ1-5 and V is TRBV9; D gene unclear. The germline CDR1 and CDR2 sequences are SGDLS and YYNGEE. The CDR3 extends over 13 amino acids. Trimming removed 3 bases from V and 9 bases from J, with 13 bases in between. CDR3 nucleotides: TGTGCCAGCAGCGGGGCATCGGGTGCGCCCCAGCATTTT. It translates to CASSGASGAPQHF.

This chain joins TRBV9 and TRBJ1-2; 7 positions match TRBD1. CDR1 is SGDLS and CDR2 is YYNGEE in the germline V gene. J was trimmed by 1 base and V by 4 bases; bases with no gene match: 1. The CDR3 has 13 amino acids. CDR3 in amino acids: CASSPGGNYGYTF. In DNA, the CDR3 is TGTGCCAGCAGCCCAGGGGGTAACTATGGCTACACCTTC.

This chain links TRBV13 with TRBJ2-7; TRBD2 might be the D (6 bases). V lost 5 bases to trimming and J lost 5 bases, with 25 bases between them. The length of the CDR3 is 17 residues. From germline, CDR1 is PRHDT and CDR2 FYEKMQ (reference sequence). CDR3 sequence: CASSPGSSPRDTHEQYF. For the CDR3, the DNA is TGTGCCAGCAGCCCAGGAAGTAGTCCGCGGGATACCCACGAGCAGTACTTC.

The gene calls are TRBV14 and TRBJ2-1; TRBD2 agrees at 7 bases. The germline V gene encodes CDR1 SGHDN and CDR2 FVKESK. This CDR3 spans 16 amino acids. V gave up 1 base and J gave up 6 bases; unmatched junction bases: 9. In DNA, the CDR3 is TGTGCCAGCAGCCAAGGGCGGGAGCCCCCTGTCAATGAGCAGTTCTTC. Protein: CASSQGREPPVNEQFF. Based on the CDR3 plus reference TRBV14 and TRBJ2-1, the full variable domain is EAGVTQFPSHSVIEKGQTVTLRCDPISGHDNLYWYRRVMGKEIKFLLHFVKESKQDESGMPNNRFLAERTGGTYSTLKVQPAELEDSGVYFCASSQGREPPVNEQFFGPGTRLTVL.

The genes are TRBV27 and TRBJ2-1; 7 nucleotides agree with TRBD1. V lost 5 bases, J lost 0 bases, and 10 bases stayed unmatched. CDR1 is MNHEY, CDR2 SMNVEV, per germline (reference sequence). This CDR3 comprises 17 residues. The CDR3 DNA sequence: TGTGCCAGCAGTCCCAACCTTAGGGGGCACTCCTACAATGAGCAGTTCTTC. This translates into CASSPNLRGHSYNEQFF.

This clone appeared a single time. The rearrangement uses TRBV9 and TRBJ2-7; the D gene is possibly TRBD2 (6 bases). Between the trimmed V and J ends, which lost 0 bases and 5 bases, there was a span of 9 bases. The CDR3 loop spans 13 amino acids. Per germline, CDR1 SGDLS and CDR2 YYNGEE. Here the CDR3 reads CASSVVGGDEQYF. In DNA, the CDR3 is TGTGCCAGCAGCGTAGTAGGAGGGGACGAGCAGTACTTC.

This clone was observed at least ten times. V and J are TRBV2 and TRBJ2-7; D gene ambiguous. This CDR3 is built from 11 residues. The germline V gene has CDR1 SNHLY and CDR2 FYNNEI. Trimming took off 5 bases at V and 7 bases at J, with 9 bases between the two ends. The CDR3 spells CASSQPREQYF. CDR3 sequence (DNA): TGTGCCAGCAGTCAGCCGCGGGAGCAGTACTTC.

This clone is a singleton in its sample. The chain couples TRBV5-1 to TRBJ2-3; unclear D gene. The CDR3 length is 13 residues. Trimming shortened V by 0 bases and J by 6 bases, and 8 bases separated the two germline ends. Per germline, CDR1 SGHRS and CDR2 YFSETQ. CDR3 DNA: TGCGCCAGCAGCTTGGAAGTCTCGGATACGCAGTATTTT. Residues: CASSLEVSDTQYF.

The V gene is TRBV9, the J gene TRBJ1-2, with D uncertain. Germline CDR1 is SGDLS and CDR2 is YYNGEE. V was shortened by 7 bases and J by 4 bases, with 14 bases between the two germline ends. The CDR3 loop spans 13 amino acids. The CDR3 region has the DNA TGTGCCAGCCGGAGCATGGAGGGCTATGGCTACACCTTC. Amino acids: CASRSMEGYGYTF.

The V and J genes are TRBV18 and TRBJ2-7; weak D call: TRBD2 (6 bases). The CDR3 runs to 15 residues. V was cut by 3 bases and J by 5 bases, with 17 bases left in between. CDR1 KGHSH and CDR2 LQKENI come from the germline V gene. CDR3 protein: CASSPGGMEFDEQYF. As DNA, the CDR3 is TGTGCCAGCTCACCCGGCGGGATGGAGTTTGACGAGCAGTACTTC. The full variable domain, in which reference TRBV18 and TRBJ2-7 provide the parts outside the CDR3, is NAGVMQNPRHLVRRRGQEARLRCSPMKGHSHVYWYRQLPEEGLKFMVYLQKENIIDESGMPKERFSAEFPKEGPSILRIQQVVRGDSAAYFCASSPGGMEFDEQYFGPGTRLTVT.

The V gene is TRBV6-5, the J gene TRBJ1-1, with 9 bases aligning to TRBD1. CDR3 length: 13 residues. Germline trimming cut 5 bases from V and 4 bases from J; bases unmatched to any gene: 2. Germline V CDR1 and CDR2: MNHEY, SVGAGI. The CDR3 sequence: CASSDRGTTEAFF. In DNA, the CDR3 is TGTGCCAGCAGTGACAGGGGGACCACTGAAGCTTTCTTT.

The CDR3 DNA sequence: TGTGCCAGCAGCTTGGGGAGAAGGCCCCGATGGTACGAGCAGTACTTC. Its protein product is CASSLGRRPRWYEQYF. The chain uses TRBV5-6 and TRBJ2-7; D is unresolved. The CDR3 is 16 residues long. V was clipped by 0 bases and J by 4 bases, with 17 bases between them. Germline CDR1 reads SGHDT; CDR2 reads YYEEEE.

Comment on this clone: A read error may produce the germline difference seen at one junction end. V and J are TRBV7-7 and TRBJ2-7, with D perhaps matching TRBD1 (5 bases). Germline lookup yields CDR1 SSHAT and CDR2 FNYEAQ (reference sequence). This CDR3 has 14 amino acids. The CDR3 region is CASSLGLGEYEQYF. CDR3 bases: TGTGCTAGCAGCTTAGGGCTAGGGGAATACGAGCAGTACTTC.

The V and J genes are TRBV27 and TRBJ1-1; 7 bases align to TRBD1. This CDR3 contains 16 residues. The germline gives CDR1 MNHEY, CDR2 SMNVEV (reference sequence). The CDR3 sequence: CHTRGGGGPYDTEAFF. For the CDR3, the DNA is TGTCACACCCGAGGAGGAGGGGGCCCTTACGACACTGAAGCTTTCTTT.

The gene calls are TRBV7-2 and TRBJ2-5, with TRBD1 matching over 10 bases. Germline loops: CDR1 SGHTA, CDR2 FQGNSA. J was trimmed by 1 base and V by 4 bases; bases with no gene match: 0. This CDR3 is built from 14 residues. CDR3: CASSWDRGQETQYF. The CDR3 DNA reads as TGTGCCAGCAGCTGGGACAGGGGCCAAGAGACCCAGTACTTC.

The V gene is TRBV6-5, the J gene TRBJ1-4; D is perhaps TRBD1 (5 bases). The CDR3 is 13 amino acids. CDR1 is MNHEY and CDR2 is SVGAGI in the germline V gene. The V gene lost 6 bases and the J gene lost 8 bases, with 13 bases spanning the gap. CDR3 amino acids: CASSPLWGEKLFF. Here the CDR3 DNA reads TGTGCCAGCAGCCCCCTTTGGGGGGAAAAACTGTTTTTT.

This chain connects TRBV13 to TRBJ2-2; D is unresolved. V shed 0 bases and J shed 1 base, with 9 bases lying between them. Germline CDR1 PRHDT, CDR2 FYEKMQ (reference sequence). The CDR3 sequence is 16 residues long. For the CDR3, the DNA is TGTGCCAGCAGCTTAGGTGAAGGATGGAACACCGGGGAGCTGTTTTTT. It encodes CASSLGEGWNTGELFF.

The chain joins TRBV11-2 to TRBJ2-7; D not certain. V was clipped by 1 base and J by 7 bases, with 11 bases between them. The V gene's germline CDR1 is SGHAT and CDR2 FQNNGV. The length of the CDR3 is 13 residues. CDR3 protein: CASSLGYSGEQYF. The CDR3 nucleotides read TGTGCCAGCAGCTTAGGTTACTCCGGGGAGCAGTACTTC.

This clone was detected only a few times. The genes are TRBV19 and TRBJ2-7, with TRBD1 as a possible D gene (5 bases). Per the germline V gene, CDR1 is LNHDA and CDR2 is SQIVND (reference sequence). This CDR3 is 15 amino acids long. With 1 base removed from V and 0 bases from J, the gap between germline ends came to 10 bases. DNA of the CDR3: TGTGCCAGTAGTATAGGTAGGGGATCCTCCTACGAGCAGTACTTC. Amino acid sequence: CASSIGRGSSYEQYF.

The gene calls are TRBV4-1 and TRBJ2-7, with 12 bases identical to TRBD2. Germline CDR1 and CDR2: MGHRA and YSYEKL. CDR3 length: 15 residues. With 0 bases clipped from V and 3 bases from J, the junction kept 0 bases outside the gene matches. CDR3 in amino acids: CASSQETSGSYEQYF. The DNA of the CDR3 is TGCGCCAGCAGCCAAGAGACTAGCGGGAGCTACGAGCAGTACTTC.

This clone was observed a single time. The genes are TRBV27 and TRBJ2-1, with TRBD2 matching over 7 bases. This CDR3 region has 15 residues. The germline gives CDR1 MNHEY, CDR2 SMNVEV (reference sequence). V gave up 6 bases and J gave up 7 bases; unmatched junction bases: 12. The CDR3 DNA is TGTGCCAGCAGCACCTGGGGGGGTTTGATGAATGAGCAGTTCTTC. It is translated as CASSTWGGLMNEQFF.

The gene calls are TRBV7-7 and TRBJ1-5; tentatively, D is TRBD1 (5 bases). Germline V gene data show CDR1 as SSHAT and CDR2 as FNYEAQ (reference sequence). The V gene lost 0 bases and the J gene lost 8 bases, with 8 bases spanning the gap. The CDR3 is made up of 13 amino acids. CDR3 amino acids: CASSLALGEPQHF. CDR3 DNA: TGTGCCAGCAGCTTAGCGCTAGGGGAGCCCCAGCATTTT.

The CDR3: CASSARGLAGGGDTQYF. The CDR3 DNA is TGTGCCAGCAGCGCTAGGGGACTAGCGGGCGGTGGCGATACGCAGTATTTT. The genes are TRBV9 and TRBJ2-3; 12 bases match TRBD2. Germline loops: CDR1 SGDLS, CDR2 YYNGEE. This CDR3 has 17 amino acids. J gave up 6 bases and V 3 bases, and 11 bases lay outside the gene matches. Using reference TRBV9 and TRBJ2-3 for the parts outside the CDR3, the full variable domain is DSGVTQTPKHLITATGQRVTLRCSPRSGDLSVYWYQQSLDQGLQFLIQYYNGEERAKGNILERFSAQQFPDLHSELNLSSLELGDSALYFCASSARGLAGGGDTQYFGPGTRLTVL.